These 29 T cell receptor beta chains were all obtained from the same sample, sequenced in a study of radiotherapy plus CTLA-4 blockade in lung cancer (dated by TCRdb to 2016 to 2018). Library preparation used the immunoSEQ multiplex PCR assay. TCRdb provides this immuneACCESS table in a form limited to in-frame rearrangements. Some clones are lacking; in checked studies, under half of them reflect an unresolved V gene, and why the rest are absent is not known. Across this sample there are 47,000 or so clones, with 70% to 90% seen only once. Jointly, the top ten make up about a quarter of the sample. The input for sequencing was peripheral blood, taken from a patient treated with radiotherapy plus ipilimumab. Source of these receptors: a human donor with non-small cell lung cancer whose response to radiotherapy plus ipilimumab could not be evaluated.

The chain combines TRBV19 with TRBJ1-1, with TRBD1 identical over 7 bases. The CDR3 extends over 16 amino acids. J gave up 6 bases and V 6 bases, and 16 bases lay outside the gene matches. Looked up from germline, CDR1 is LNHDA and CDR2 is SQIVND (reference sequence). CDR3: CASRTDREWSRAEAFF. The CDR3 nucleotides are TGTGCCAGTAGGACCGACAGGGAATGGTCTCGGGCTGAAGCTTTCTTT. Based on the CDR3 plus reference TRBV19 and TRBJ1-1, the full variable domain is DGGITQSPKYLFRKEGQNVTLSCEQNLNHDAMYWYRQDPGQGLRLIYYSQIVNDFQKGDIAEGYSVSREKKESFPLTVTSAQKNPTAFYLCASRTDREWSRAEAFFGQGTRLTVV.

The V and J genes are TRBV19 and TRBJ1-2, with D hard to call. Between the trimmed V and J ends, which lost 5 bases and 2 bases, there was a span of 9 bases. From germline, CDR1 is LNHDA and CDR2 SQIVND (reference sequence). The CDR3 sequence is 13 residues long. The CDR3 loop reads CASSLEANYGYTF. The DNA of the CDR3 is TGTGCCAGTAGTTTGGAGGCAAACTATGGCTACACCTTC.

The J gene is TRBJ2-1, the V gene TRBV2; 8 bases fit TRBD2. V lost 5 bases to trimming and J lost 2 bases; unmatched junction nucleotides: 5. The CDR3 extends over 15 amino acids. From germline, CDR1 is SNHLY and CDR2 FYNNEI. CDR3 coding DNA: TGTGCCAGCAGTAGGGCGGGAGGCCCCTACAATGAGCAGTTCTTC. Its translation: CASSRAGGPYNEQFF. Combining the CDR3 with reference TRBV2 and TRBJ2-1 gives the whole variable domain EPEVTQTPSHQVTQMGQEVILRCVPISNHLYFYWYRQILGQKVEFLVSFYNNEISEKSEIFDDQFSVERPDGSNFTLKIRSTKLEDSAMYFCASSRAGGPYNEQFFGPGTRLTVL.

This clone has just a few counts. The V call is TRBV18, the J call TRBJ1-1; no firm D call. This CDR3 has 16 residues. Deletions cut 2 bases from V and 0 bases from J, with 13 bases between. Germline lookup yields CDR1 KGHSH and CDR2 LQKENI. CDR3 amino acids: CASSPIRDPMNTEAFF. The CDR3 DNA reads TGTGCCAGCTCACCAATCCGGGATCCTATGAACACTGAAGCTTTCTTT.

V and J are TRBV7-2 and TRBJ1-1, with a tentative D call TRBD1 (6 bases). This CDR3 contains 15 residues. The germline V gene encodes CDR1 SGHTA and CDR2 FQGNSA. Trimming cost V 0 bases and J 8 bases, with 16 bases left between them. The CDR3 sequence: CASSLADPGHPEAFF. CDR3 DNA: TGTGCCAGCAGCTTAGCGGACCCGGGACACCCCGAAGCTTTCTTT. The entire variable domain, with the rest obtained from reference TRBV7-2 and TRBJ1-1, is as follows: GAGVSQSPSNKVTEKGKDVELRCDPISGHTALYWYRQSLGQGLEFLIYFQGNSAPDKSGLPSDRFSAERTGGSVSTLTIQRTQQEDSAVYLCASSLADPGHPEAFFGQGTRLTVV.

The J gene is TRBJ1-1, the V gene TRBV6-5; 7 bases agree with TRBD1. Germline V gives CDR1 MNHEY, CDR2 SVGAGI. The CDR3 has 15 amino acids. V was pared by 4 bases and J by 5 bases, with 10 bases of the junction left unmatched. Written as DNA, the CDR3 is TGTGCCAGCAGTTCAAATCAGGGGGTAGGAACTGAAGCTTTCTTT. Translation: CASSSNQGVGTEAFF.

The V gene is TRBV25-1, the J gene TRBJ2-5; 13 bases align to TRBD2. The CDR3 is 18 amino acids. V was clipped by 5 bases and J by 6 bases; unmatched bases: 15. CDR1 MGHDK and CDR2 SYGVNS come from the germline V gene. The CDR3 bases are TGTGCCAGCAGTCGGCAGGGACTAGCGGGAACCTCACCAAAGACCCAGTACTTC. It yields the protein CASSRQGLAGTSPKTQYF. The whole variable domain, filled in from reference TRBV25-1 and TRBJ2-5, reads EADIYQTPRYLVIGTGKKITLECSQTMGHDKMYWYQQDPGMELHLIHYSYGVNSTEKGDLSSESTVSRIRTEHFPLTLESARPSHTSQYLCASSRQGLAGTSPKTQYFGPGTRLLVL.

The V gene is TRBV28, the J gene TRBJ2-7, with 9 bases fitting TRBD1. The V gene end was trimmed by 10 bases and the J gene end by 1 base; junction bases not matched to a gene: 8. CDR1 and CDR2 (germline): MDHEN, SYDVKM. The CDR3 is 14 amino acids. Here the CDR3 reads CATNSGTGSYEQYF. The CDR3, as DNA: TGTGCCACCAACTCCGGGACAGGGTCCTACGAGCAGTACTTC. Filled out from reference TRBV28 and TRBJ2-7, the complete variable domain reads DVKVTQSSRYLVKRTGEKVFLECVQDMDHENMFWYRQDPGLGLRLIYFSYDVKMKEKGDIPEGYSVSREKKERFSLILESASTNQTSMYLCATNSGTGSYEQYFGPGTRLTVT.

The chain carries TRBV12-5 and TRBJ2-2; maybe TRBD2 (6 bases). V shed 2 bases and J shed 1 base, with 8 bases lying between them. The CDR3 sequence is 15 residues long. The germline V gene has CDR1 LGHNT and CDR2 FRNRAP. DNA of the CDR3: TGTGCTAGTGGTTTGACGGGAGTGAACACCGGGGAGCTGTTTTTT. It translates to CASGLTGVNTGELFF.

CDR3 sequence (DNA): TGCGCCAGCAGCCAAGATTGGGGCAGGGTAAACTACAATGAGCAGTTCTTC. Translation: CASSQDWGRVNYNEQFF. J is TRBJ2-1 and V is TRBV4-3; maybe TRBD1 (5 bases). Trimming pared 0 bases from V and 3 bases from J, leaving 15 bases between. The CDR3 loop spans 17 amino acids. Germline V gene lookup returns CDR1 LGHNA and CDR2 YSLEER.

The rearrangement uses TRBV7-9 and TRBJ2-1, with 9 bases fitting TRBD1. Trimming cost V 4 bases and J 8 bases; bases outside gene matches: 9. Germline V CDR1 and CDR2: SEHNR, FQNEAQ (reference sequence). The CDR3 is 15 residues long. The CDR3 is CASSSAGTGIYEQFF. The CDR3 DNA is TGTGCCAGCAGCTCCGCCGGGACAGGGATCTATGAGCAGTTCTTC.

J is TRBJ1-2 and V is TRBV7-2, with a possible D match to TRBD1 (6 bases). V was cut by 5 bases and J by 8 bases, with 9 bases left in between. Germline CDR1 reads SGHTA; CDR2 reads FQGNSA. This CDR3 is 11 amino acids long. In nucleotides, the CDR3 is TGTGCCAGCAGCCTGGACAGAGGCTACACCTTC. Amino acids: CASSLDRGYTF.

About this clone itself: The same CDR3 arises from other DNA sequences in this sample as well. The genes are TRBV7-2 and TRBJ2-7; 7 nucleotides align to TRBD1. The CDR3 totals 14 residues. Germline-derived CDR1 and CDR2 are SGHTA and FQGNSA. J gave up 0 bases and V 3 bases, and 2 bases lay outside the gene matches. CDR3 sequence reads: CASSFRQGSYEQYF. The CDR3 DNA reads TGTGCCAGCAGCTTTAGACAGGGCTCCTACGAGCAGTACTTC.

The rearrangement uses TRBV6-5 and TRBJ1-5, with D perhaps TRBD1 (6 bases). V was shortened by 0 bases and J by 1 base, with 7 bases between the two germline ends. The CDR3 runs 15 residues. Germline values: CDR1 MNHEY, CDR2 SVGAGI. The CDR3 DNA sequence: TGTGCCAGCAGTTACTCCAGGGGAAGCAATCAGCCCCAGCATTTT. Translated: CASSYSRGSNQPQHF.

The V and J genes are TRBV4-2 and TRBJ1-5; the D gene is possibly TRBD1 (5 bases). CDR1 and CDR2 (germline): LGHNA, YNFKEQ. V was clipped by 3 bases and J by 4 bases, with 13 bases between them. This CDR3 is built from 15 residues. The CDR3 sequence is CASSQGLGTNQPQHF. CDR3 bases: TGTGCCAGCAGCCAGGGGCTTGGAACGAATCAGCCCCAGCATTTT.

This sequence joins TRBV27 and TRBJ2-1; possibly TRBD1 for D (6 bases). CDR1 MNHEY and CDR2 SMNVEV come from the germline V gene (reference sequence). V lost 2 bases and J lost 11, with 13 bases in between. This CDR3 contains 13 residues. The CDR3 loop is CASSLVVGTQQFF. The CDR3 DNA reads TGTGCCAGCAGTTTAGTTGTCGGGACACAGCAGTTCTTC.

In nucleotides, the CDR3 is TGTGCCAGCAGCGTAGGAAGCGGGAGGAGCACAGATACGCAGTATTTT. It is translated as CASSVGSGRSTDTQYF. The chain links TRBV9 to TRBJ2-3; 9 bases fit TRBD2. V dropped 0 bases and J dropped 0; count of bases not matched to a gene: 2. CDR1 is SGDLS and CDR2 is YYNGEE in the germline V gene. CDR3 length equals 16 residues.

The CDR3 is CASSPLTGDYGYTF. The CDR3 nucleotides are TGTGCCAGCAGTCCATTAACAGGGGACTATGGCTACACCTTC. This chain joins TRBV27 and TRBJ1-2; 7 positions agree with TRBD1. After removal of 5 bases from V and 3 bases from J, the junction contained 6 bases not matched to a gene. This CDR3 has 14 residues. The germline CDR1 and CDR2 sequences are MNHEY and SMNVEV (reference sequence).

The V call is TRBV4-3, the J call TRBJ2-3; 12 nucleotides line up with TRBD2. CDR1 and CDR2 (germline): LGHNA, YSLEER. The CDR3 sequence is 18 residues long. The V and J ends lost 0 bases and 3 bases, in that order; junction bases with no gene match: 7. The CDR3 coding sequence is TGCGCCAGCAGCCAAGAACCGACTAGCGGGAGTGGGACAGATACGCAGTATTTT. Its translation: CASSQEPTSGSGTDTQYF.

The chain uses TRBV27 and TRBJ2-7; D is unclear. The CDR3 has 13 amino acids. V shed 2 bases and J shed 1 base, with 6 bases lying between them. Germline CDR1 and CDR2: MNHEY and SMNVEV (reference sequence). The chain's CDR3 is CASSLRASYEQYF. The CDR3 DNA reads TGTGCCAGCAGTTTACGCGCGTCCTACGAGCAGTACTTC.

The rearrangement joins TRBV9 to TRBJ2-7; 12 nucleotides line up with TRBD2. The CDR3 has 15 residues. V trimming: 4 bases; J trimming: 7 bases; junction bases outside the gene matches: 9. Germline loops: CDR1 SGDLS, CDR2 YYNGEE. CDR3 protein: CASSIRLAGVEEQYF. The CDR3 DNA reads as TGTGCCAGCAGCATTCGACTAGCGGGAGTCGAAGAGCAGTACTTC.

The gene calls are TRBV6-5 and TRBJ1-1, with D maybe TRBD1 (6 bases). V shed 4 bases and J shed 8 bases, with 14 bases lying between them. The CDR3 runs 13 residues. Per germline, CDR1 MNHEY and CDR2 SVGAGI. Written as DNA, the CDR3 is TGTGCCAGCAGTTCCGACAGGCTTAGAGAAGCTTTCTTT. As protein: CASSSDRLREAFF.

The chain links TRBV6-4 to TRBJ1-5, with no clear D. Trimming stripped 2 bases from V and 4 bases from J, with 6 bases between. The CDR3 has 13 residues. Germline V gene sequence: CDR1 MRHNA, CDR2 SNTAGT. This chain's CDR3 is CASSDGPNQPQHF. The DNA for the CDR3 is TGTGCCAGCAGTGACGGGCCTAATCAGCCCCAGCATTTT.

CDR3 in amino acids: CASIPGGGRLLETQYF. DNA for the CDR3: TGTGCCAGCATCCCCGGCGGCGGGAGATTATTGGAGACCCAGTACTTC. V gene TRBV7-2 combines with J gene TRBJ2-5; the match to TRBD2 covers 7 bases. Trimming at V came to 7 bases and at J to 5 bases, leaving 16 bases not matched to a gene. The V gene's germline CDR1 is SGHTA and CDR2 FQGNSA. This CDR3 has 16 residues. Drawing the rest from reference TRBV7-2 and TRBJ2-5, the complete variable domain is GAGVSQSPSNKVTEKGKDVELRCDPISGHTALYWYRQSLGQGLEFLIYFQGNSAPDKSGLPSDRFSAERTGGSVSTLTIQRTQQEDSAVYLCASIPGGGRLLETQYFGPGTRLLVL.

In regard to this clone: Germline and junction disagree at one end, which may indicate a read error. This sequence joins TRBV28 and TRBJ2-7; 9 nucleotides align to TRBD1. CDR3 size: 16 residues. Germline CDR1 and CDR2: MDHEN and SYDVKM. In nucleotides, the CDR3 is TGTGCCATCGGGACAGGGCAATCTTACCTACCCTACGGGCAGTACTTC. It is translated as CAIGTGQSYLPYGQYF.

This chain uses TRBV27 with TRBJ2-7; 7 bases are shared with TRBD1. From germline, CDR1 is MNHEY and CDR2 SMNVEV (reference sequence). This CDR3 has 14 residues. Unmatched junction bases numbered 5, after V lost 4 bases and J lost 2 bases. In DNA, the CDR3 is TGTGCCAGCAGTTACGGGACAGTGCCCTACGAGCAGTACTTC. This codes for CASSYGTVPYEQYF.

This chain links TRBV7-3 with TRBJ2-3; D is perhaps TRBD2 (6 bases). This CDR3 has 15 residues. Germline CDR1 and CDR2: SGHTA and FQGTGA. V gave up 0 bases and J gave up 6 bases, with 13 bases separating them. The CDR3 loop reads CASSLTNGGFDTQYF. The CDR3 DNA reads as TGTGCCAGCAGCTTAACCAACGGGGGTTTCGATACGCAGTATTTT. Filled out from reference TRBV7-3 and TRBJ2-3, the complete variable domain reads GAGVSQTPSNKVTEKGKYVELRCDPISGHTALYWYRQSLGQGPEFLIYFQGTGAADDSGLPNDRFFAVRPEGSVSTLKIQRTERGDSAVYLCASSLTNGGFDTQYFGPGTRLTVL.

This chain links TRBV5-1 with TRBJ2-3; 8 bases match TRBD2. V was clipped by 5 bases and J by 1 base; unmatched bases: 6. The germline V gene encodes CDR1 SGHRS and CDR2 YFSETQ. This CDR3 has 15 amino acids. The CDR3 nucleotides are TGCGCCAGCAGGGAAGCGGGAGATCGCACAGATACGCAGTATTTT. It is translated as CASREAGDRTDTQYF. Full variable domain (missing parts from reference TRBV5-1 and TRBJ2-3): KAGVTQTPRYLIKTRGQQVTLSCSPISGHRSVSWYQQTPGQGLQFLFEYFSETQRNKGNFPGRFSGRQFSNSRSEMNVSTLELGDSALYLCASREAGDRTDTQYFGPGTRLTVL.

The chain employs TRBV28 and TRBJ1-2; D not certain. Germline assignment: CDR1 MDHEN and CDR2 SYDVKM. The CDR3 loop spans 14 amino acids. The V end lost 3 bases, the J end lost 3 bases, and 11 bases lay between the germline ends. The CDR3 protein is CASSFLSGYYGYTF. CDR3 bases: TGTGCCAGCAGTTTTCTTTCCGGGTACTATGGCTACACCTTC.